This T cell receptor beta chain came from a study of blood T cell repertoires in COVID-19. The wider study: PBMCs, B-cell-depleted T cells, or T cells were the source of the cDNA or gDNA that made up the material.

Trimming stripped 1 base from V and 5 bases from J, with 22 bases between. The germline V gene has CDR1 SGDLS and CDR2 YYNGEE. This CDR3 contains 17 residues. Methods used by the authors: Quantification of nucleated cells was approximated via reference gene primer amplification. The assay was immunoSEQ multiplex PCR, and TCRdb's table has in-frame clones only and misses some. V and J calls and clone size come straight from that table; D and trimming were deduced from the DNA. The profile shows about 220,000 clones, approximately 79% of them singletons. Sequencing was performed on peripheral blood. V usage is TRBV9 and J usage is TRBJ2-7, with a tentative D call TRBD2 (6 bases). The clonotype comes from a human donor in a cohort sampled during active COVID-19. CDR3 nucleotides: TGTGCCAGCAGCGTACGGAGGGTGACGGATGTTGCCAACGAGCAGTACTTC. This sequence encodes CASSVRRVTDVANEQYF.